This T cell receptor (beta chain) was captured in a study of patients and donors after allogeneic stem cell transplantation. One entry per CDR3 protein, called by TCRdb with MiXCR from the RT-PCR reads. Of fewer than 250,000 distinct CDR3 sequences in the sample, roughly 13% were seen once. The CDR3 length is 15 residues. V lost 10 bases, J lost 2 bases, and 12 bases stayed unmatched. Sample: blood, either unsorted or a sorted T cell fraction (not recorded which). This clonotype originated in a human donor who was either an allogeneic HSCT recipient or a stem cell or donor lymphocyte infusion donor (not recorded which). It is not recorded whose cells these are; they may come from a transplant donor. The rearrangement uses TRBV12-3 or TRBV12-4 and TRBJ2-5; 8 bases map to TRBD2. The CDR3 region is CANRRGSGDQETQYF. CDR3 nucleotide sequence: TGTGCCAACAGGCGGGGTAGCGGGGATCAAGAGACCCAGTACTTC.